The 3 T cell receptor beta chains in this list originate from one sample, sequenced in a study of T cell responses to AZD1222 COVID-19 vaccine. The assay was immunoSEQ multiplex PCR, and TCRdb's table has in-frame clones only and misses some. The sample contains about 64,000 clones, just over 90% of which appear only once. The material was peripheral blood, obtained 28 days after the second dose of the MenACWY control vaccine. The source is an adult who received the MenACWY meningococcal vaccine as a control.

The chain is built from TRBV27 and TRBJ2-7, with 14 bases lining up with TRBD2. Germline trimming cut 5 bases from V and 6 bases from J; bases unmatched to any gene: 9. The CDR3 totals 16 residues. CDR1 and CDR2 (germline): MNHEY, SMNVEV (reference sequence). The CDR3 spells CASSTTGTSGSGEQYF. CDR3 DNA sequence: TGTGCCAGCAGTACTACCGGGACTAGCGGGAGTGGCGAGCAGTACTTC.

The chain uses TRBV18 and TRBJ1-1; D not resolved. Trimming took off 4 bases at V and 1 base at J, with 10 bases between the two ends. Germline-derived CDR1 and CDR2 are KGHSH and LQKENI. The CDR3 spans 14 residues. The chain's CDR3 is CASSLERENTEAFF. In DNA form, the CDR3 reads TGTGCCAGCTCACTCGAGAGGGAGAACACTGAAGCTTTCTTT.

The chain combines TRBV19 with TRBJ1-1, with D possibly being TRBD1 (5 bases). CDR3 length: 14 amino acids. Trimming stripped 3 bases from V and 1 base from J, with 9 bases between. CDR1 is LNHDA and CDR2 is SQIVND in the germline V gene (reference sequence). The CDR3 coding sequence is TGTGCCAGTAGTATTAGGGGCTGGAACACTGAAGCTTTCTTT. This encodes CASSIRGWNTEAFF.